The 27 T cell receptor beta chains below were found in one sample sequenced in a study of early T cells in non-severe SARS-CoV-2 infection. TCRdb processed the 5' RACE reads anew with MiXCR; each CDR3 protein has one entry. The sample records approximately 79,000 distinct CDR3 sequences, less than 15% being singletons. The sample comprised whole blood. Source of these receptors: an adult who was a healthcare worker with PCR-confirmed SARS-CoV-2 infection or an uninfected control (not recorded which).

The chain combines TRBV18 with TRBJ1-5; D not resolved. The V end lost 2 bases, the J end lost 3 bases, and 8 bases lay between the germline ends. Germline V gives CDR1 KGHSH, CDR2 LQKENI. CDR3 length equals 14 residues. In nucleotides, the CDR3 is TGTGCCAGCTCACCAGGGCAGACCAATCAGCCCCAGCATTTT. It translates to CASSPGQTNQPQHF.

The gene calls are TRBV5-1 and TRBJ1-5; D gene unclear. The germline V and J ends were trimmed by 0 bases and 4 bases, with 14 bases remaining between them. CDR3 length: 16 residues. Germline values: CDR1 SGHRS, CDR2 YFSETQ. The CDR3 DNA sequence: TGCGCCAGCAGCTTGGAGGGTCACCTTGGGAATCAGCCCCAGCATTTT. Protein product: CASSLEGHLGNQPQHF.

This clonotype was found a few times. CDR3 DNA: TGTGCCAGCAGTTCCGTCTACGAGCAGTACTTC. Translating gives CASSSVYEQYF. This chain joins TRBV28 and TRBJ2-7, with D uncertain. The CDR3 loop spans 11 amino acids. Trimming pared 4 bases from V and 3 bases from J, leaving 4 bases between. From germline, CDR1 is MDHEN and CDR2 SYDVKM.

This clonotype was seen many times. J is TRBJ2-2 and V is TRBV11-2, with 7 bases that match TRBD2. Trimming took 2 bases from V and 1 from J; bases not matched to a gene: 10. Germline CDR1 SGHAT, CDR2 FQNNGV. CDR3 size: 18 residues. The CDR3 reads CASSLSVGLGVNTGELFF. Here the CDR3 DNA reads TGTGCCAGCAGCTTAAGTGTCGGACTAGGCGTGAACACCGGGGAGCTGTTTTTT.

This clonotype was detected a few times. This rearrangement joins TRBV11-2 to TRBJ2-3, with D uncertain. Looked up from germline, CDR1 is SGHAT and CDR2 is FQNNGV. CDR3 length: 16 residues. Trimming removed 2 bases at V and 2 bases at J, with 14 bases between. The CDR3 DNA is TGTGCCAGCAGCTTAAGCATGGCGGTGTCCACAGATACGCAGTATTTT. Translated: CASSLSMAVSTDTQYF.

This clonotype was found many times. The V and J genes are TRBV3-1 and TRBJ2-2; weak D call: TRBD2 (6 bases). The V gene lost 4 bases and the J gene lost 1 base, with 10 bases spanning the gap. CDR1 is LGHDT, CDR2 YNNKEL, per germline (reference sequence). This CDR3 region has 15 residues. CDR3: CASSRGDLNTGELFF. The DNA of the CDR3 is TGTGCCAGCAGCCGAGGGGACTTGAACACCGGGGAGCTGTTTTTT.

This clonotype was seen a few times. This chain uses TRBV6-5 with TRBJ1-6; D ambiguous. Between the trimmed V and J ends, which lost 2 bases and 5 bases, there was a span of 7 bases. This CDR3 is 14 amino acids long. Germline V gives CDR1 MNHEY, CDR2 SVGAGI. CDR3 protein: CASSYGQDNSPLHF. CDR3 nucleotides: TGTGCCAGCAGTTACGGGCAGGATAATTCACCCCTCCACTTT.

The chain has TRBV10-3 and TRBJ1-5; the D is unclear. The V end lost 8 bases, the J end lost 1 base, and 15 bases lay between the germline ends. Germline-derived CDR1 and CDR2 are ENHRY and SYGVKD. This CDR3 comprises 15 residues. The CDR3 DNA follows: TGTGCCATCCGCGAGGACGGCGTGAGCAATCAGCCCCAGCATTTT. This translates into CAIREDGVSNQPQHF.

This clonotype was observed many times. This sequence joins TRBV6-1 and TRBJ2-7, with 10 bases identical to TRBD2. The CDR3 consists of 14 residues. Germline CDR1 is MNHNS and CDR2 is SASEGT. The V segment lost 8 bases and the J segment 3 bases; nucleotides outside the gene matches: 7. CDR3 protein: CASVLAGEIYEQYF. For the CDR3, the DNA is TGTGCCAGCGTGCTAGCGGGAGAGATCTACGAGCAGTACTTC.

Ten or more counts support this clonotype. This sequence joins TRBV7-3 and TRBJ1-1; TRBD1 matches 10 bases. The V gene end was trimmed by 4 bases and the J gene end by 7 bases; junction bases not matched to a gene: 3. The CDR3 runs 13 residues. Looked up from germline, CDR1 is SGHTA and CDR2 is FQGTGA. The CDR3 nucleotides are TGTGCCAGCAGCTCGACAGGGGGCCGTGAAGCTTTCTTT. Protein: CASSSTGGREAFF.

A few counts support this clonotype. V and J are TRBV20-1 and TRBJ2-1; 7 nucleotides line up with TRBD2. This CDR3 has 17 residues. The germline V gene encodes CDR1 DFQATT and CDR2 SNEGSKA (reference sequence). The junction had 9 bases not matched to a gene; V was cut back by 0 bases and J by 1 base. CDR3 in DNA: TGCAGTGCTAGAGATCTAAGACTAGCTCCTTCCTACAATGAGCAGTTCTTC. Protein: CSARDLRLAPSYNEQFF.

In its sample, this clonotype was seen a few times. The J gene is TRBJ2-1, the V gene TRBV3-1, with TRBD2 matching 10 bases. CDR1 and CDR2 (germline): LGHDT, YNNKEL (reference sequence). The CDR3 is 16 amino acids. The trim removed 3 bases at V and 6 bases at J, leaving 8 bases unmatched. The CDR3 spells CASSQPLAGATNEQFF. The CDR3 nucleotides read TGTGCCAGCAGCCAGCCCCTAGCGGGGGCCACCAATGAGCAGTTCTTC.

The chain links TRBV7-3 to TRBJ2-3, with D maybe TRBD2 (6 bases). The ends were cut back, 5 bases at V and 5 bases at J, with 11 bases in the middle. The CDR3 totals 13 residues. Germline V gene sequence: CDR1 SGHTA, CDR2 FQGTGA. CDR3 residues: CASSPTGGDTQYF. For the CDR3, the DNA is TGTGCCAGCAGCCCCACCGGGGGAGATACGCAGTATTTT. Combining the CDR3 with reference TRBV7-3 and TRBJ2-3 gives the whole variable domain GAGVSQTPSNKVTEKGKYVELRCDPISGHTALYWYRQSLGQGPEFLIYFQGTGAADDSGLPNDRFFAVRPEGSVSTLKIQRTERGDSAVYLCASSPTGGDTQYFGPGTRLTVL.

The CDR3 DNA reads TGTGCCAGCAGAAACACCGGGATCCCTTGGGGGCAGTACTTC. Protein: CASRNTGIPWGQYF. This sequence joins TRBV6-5 and TRBJ2-7, with D possibly TRBD2 on 5 matching bases. CDR1 and CDR2 from the germline V gene are MNHEY and SVGAGI. CDR3 length: 14 amino acids. V was pared by 6 bases and J by 9 bases, with 21 bases between.

This clonotype was seen more than once but under ten times. The rearrangement links TRBV7-2 to TRBJ2-1, with D unclear. V lost 1 base and J 1 base, leaving 8 bases between the germline ends. The CDR3 runs to 15 residues. Germline V gene lookup returns CDR1 SGHTA and CDR2 FQGNSA. CDR3 region: CASSLGPISYNEQFF. In DNA form, the CDR3 reads TGTGCCAGCAGCTTAGGACCTATTTCCTACAATGAGCAGTTCTTC.

This clonotype was counted between two and nine times. The rearrangement links TRBV6-2 or TRBV6-3 to TRBJ1-5; D remains ambiguous. This CDR3 contains 15 residues. Trimming left V 8 bases short and J 3 bases short, with 17 bases between. Germline V CDR1 and CDR2: MNHEY, SVGEGT. The CDR3 nucleotides are TGTGCCAGCCGCCCGGGAGGGTGGAACAATCAGCCCCAGCATTTT. This gives the protein CASRPGGWNNQPQHF.

The chain joins TRBV7-9 to TRBJ2-5, with no clear D. In germline, CDR1 is SEHNR, CDR2 FQNEAQ (reference sequence). The CDR3 has 14 amino acids. V lost 5 bases and J 2 bases, leaving 12 bases between the germline ends. In DNA form, the CDR3 reads TGTGCCAGCAGCGATAAAGTGGGGCAAGAGACCCAGTACTTC. This encodes CASSDKVGQETQYF.

Ten or more counts support this clonotype. V gene TRBV12-3 or TRBV12-4 combines with J gene TRBJ1-1; no clear D gene. Between the trimmed V and J ends, which lost 4 bases and 3 bases, there was a span of 21 bases. The CDR3 length is 17 residues. CDR3 nucleotide sequence: TGTGCCAGCAGTTATAAGTCTTCCGGGGTACGGTACACTGAAGCTTTCTTT. Residues: CASSYKSSGVRYTEAFF.

The rearrangement joins TRBV18 to TRBJ1-1; TRBD1 is a possible D gene (5 bases). CDR1 is KGHSH, CDR2 LQKENI, per germline. The V gene lost 1 base and the J gene lost 8 bases, with 8 bases spanning the gap. CDR3 length: 12 residues. The CDR3 here is CASSPRQREAFF. Written as DNA, the CDR3 is TGTGCCAGCTCACCACGACAGAGAGAAGCTTTCTTT.

In its sample, this clonotype was seen many times. V is TRBV30 and J is TRBJ2-5; D possibly matches TRBD1 or TRBD2 (5 bases each). V lost 4 bases, J lost 5 bases, and 17 bases lay in between. The CDR3 length is 14 residues. Per germline, CDR1 GTSNPN and CDR2 SVGIG (reference sequence). In DNA form, the CDR3 reads TGTGCCTGGACACGGGACCCTCTGATTGAGACCCAGTACTTC. Translated, it gives CAWTRDPLIETQYF.

Many counts were recorded for this clonotype. The chain is built from TRBV2 and TRBJ1-2; 8 nucleotides agree with TRBD1. V was pared by 6 bases and J by 4 bases, with 16 bases of the junction left unmatched. Germline CDR1 SNHLY, CDR2 FYNNEI. This CDR3 has 17 residues. The CDR3 nucleotides are TGTGCCAGCAGAACTCCCGTGCGGACAGGGCTTGGCTATGGCTACACCTTC. It encodes CASRTPVRTGLGYGYTF.

This clonotype occurred a few times. The chain employs TRBV2 and TRBJ1-5, with D maybe TRBD1 (6 bases). Germline CDR1 SNHLY, CDR2 FYNNEI. With 5 bases removed from V and 0 bases from J, the gap between germline ends came to 11 bases. The length of the CDR3 is 15 residues. CDR3 bases: TGTGCCAGCAGTCATTGGACAGATAGCAATCAGCCCCAGCATTTT. As protein: CASSHWTDSNQPQHF.

The chain joins TRBV5-1 to TRBJ1-2; D uncertain. The CDR3 has 14 residues. Germline V CDR1 and CDR2: SGHRS, YFSETQ. Trimming took 0 bases from V and 2 from J, leaving 8 bases between them. The CDR3 is CASSLGQRNYGYTF. The DNA of the CDR3 is TGCGCCAGCAGCTTGGGACAACGAAACTATGGCTACACCTTC.

This sequence joins TRBV7-9 and TRBJ2-7; 7 bases agree with TRBD1. Germline loops: CDR1 SEHNR, CDR2 FQNEAQ (reference sequence). V was clipped by 4 bases and J by 4 bases; unmatched bases: 7. CDR3 length: 14 amino acids. This CDR3 reads CASSSAGTAYEQYF. The DNA for the CDR3 is TGTGCCAGCAGCTCGGCCGGGACAGCGTACGAGCAGTACTTC.

As regards this clonotype: It may be a read error: a sequence one base away is much more abundant. The rearrangement uses TRBV18 and TRBJ2-1; 9 bases agree with TRBD2. The ends lost 4 bases at V and 2 bases at J; junction bases unmatched: 6. The V gene's germline CDR1 is KGHSH and CDR2 LQKENI. This CDR3 is built from 16 residues. The CDR3, as DNA: TGTGCCAGCTCACAACGGGTAGCGGGAGCCTACAATGAGCAGTTCTTC. It encodes CASSQRVAGAYNEQFF.

The table lists this clonotype with a few counts. The genes are TRBV6-6 and TRBJ2-5; TRBD2 aligns across 11 bases. The germline gives CDR1 MNHNY, CDR2 SVGAGI (reference sequence). V lost 6 bases to trimming and J lost 0 bases; unmatched junction nucleotides: 6. The CDR3 covers 16 residues. The CDR3 nucleotides are TGTGCCAGCAGGGGACTAGCGGACTGGTACCAAGAGACCCAGTACTTC. Translation: CASRGLADWYQETQYF.

This clonotype was picked up many times. The V gene is TRBV20-1, the J gene TRBJ1-6; D unresolved. CDR3 length: 17 amino acids. CDR1 and CDR2 from the germline V gene are DFQATT and SNEGSKA (reference sequence). V lost 0 bases to trimming and J lost 0 bases, with 12 bases between them. This chain's CDR3 is CSARDVSISSYNSPLHF. CDR3 nucleotides: TGCAGTGCTAGAGATGTTTCGATAAGCTCCTATAATTCACCCCTCCACTTT.